This TCR beta chain was identified in a study of cytomegalovirus exposure and HLA in healthy donors. The V and J ends lost 4 bases and 7 bases respectively, with 13 bases between them. CDR1 is MDHEN and CDR2 is SYDVKM in the germline V gene. The CDR3 sequence is 13 residues long. The PCR made use of 60 Vbeta and 13 Jbeta primers. The data were produced by immunoSEQ multiplex PCR, yet TCRdb's version contains in-frame clones alone and is incomplete. The data hold more than 110,000 clones, with 76% observed a single time. The TCR sequence derives from a man between 18 and 29 years old in good health and CMV-seronegative. The rearrangement uses TRBV28 and TRBJ1-2; a possible D gene is TRBD1 (6 bases). The sequencing input was PBMCs. CDR3 DNA: TGTGCCAGCAGTTCGACAGGCGGAAGTGGCTACACCTTC. It codes for CASSSTGGSGYTF.